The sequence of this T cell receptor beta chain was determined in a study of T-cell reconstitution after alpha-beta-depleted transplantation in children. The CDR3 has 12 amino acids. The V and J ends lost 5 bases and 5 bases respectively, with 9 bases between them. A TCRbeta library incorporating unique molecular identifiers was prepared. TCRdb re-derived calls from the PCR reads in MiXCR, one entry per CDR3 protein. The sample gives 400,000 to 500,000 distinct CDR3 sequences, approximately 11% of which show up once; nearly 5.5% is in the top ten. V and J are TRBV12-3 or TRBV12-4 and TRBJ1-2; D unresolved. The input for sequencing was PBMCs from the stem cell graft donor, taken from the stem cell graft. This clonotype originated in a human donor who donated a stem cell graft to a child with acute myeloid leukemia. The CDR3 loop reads CASSQAGYGYTF. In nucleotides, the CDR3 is TGTGCCAGCAGTCAGGCCGGATATGGCTACACCTTC.